A single sample gave rise to the 20 T cell receptor beta chains below, sequenced in a study of spatial heterogeneity in lung cancer. As to time point: blood at routine non-recurrence follow-up after resection. TCRdb reprocessed the 5' RACE reads via MiXCR and lists one record per CDR3 protein. There are 110,000 or so distinct CDR3 sequences in the sample; approximately 10% occur only once, and roughly 24% lies in the top ten. The specimen comprised PBMCs, sampled at follow-up. The source is a female donor with early-stage non-small cell lung cancer.

The rearrangement joins TRBV5-1 to TRBJ2-3; D might be TRBD1 (7 bases). CDR1 is SGHRS, CDR2 YFSETQ, per germline. This CDR3 has 13 residues. Trimming removed 4 bases at V and 5 bases at J, with 11 bases between. CDR3 sequence (DNA): TGCGCCAGCAGCCGCGGGGACAGAGATACGCAGTATTTT. Encoded protein: CASSRGDRDTQYF.

V gene TRBV18 combines with J gene TRBJ2-3; D gene unclear. With 0 bases removed from V and 4 bases from J, the gap between germline ends came to 5 bases. Germline-derived CDR1 and CDR2 are KGHSH and LQKENI. The CDR3 is made up of 13 amino acids. CDR3 sequence (DNA): TGTGCCAGCTCACCACCGGTAGCAGATACGCAGTATTTT. Its protein is CASSPPVADTQYF.

There are many counts of this clonotype. V usage is TRBV24-1 and J usage is TRBJ2-5; TRBD2 matches 12 bases. The V gene's germline CDR1 is KGHDR and CDR2 SFDVKD. V dropped 5 bases and J dropped 5; count of bases not matched to a gene: 5. The CDR3 length is 15 residues. For the CDR3, the DNA is TGTGCCACCAGTGGCGGACTAGCGGGGTACGAGACCCAGTACTTC. Protein product: CATSGGLAGYETQYF.

There are a few counts of this clonotype. This chain joins TRBV27 and TRBJ2-7, with 10 bases aligning to TRBD2. Germline V lookup: CDR1 MNHEY, CDR2 SMNVEV (reference sequence). V shed 3 bases and J 0 bases; nucleotides not matched to a gene: 2. The CDR3 runs to 15 residues. This CDR3 is CASSFSSGGSYEQYV. CDR3 coding DNA: TGTGCCAGCAGTTTTTCTAGCGGGGGCTCCTACGAGCAGTACGTC.

In this sample, this clonotype turned up a few times. This rearrangement joins TRBV7-2 to TRBJ1-2, with TRBD1 matching 7 bases. The CDR3 covers 13 residues. Losses at the gene ends were 7 bases for V and 1 base for J; bases not matched to a gene: 3. The germline CDR1 and CDR2 sequences are SGHTA and FQGNSA. The CDR3 protein is CASTTGRNYGYTF. In nucleotides, the CDR3 is TGTGCCAGCACGACAGGGCGTAACTATGGCTACACCTTC.

The CDR3 here is CSARLGGGYGYTF. The DNA for the CDR3 is TGCAGTGCTCGCCTTGGAGGTGGCTATGGCTACACCTTC. The V call is TRBV20-1, the J call TRBJ1-2; D not certain. Germline V gene lookup returns CDR1 DFQATT and CDR2 SNEGSKA (reference sequence). V lost 5 bases to trimming and J lost 4 bases, with 14 bases between them. The CDR3 spans 13 residues.

The chain employs TRBV14 and TRBJ2-1, with D possibly being TRBD1 or TRBD2 (5 bases each). In germline, CDR1 is SGHDN, CDR2 FVKESK. CDR3 length equals 13 residues. V dropped 4 bases and J dropped 10 bases, with 14 bases sitting between them. CDR3 sequence reads: CASSRGEGLEQFF. The CDR3 DNA follows: TGTGCCAGCAGCCGGGGAGAGGGGTTAGAGCAGTTCTTC.

This clonotype has just one count. The chain combines TRBV19 with TRBJ2-1; 8 bases align to TRBD1. After removal of 4 bases from V and 8 bases from J, the junction contained 19 bases not matched to a gene. The germline V gene has CDR1 LNHDA and CDR2 SQIVND (reference sequence). The CDR3 extends over 18 amino acids. In DNA form, the CDR3 reads TGTGCCAGTAGTAGAGACGGCCCCGGGACAGGCCCCGTAGATGAGCAGTTCTTC. Translated, it gives CASSRDGPGTGPVDEQFF.

This clonotype was recorded a few times. The chain joins TRBV7-4 to TRBJ2-2; 8 bases align to TRBD2. CDR3 length: 16 amino acids. The trim removed 5 bases at V and 6 bases at J, leaving 11 bases unmatched. The germline V gene encodes CDR1 SGHVT and CDR2 SQSDAQ. The CDR3 sequence is CASSRSAAGVAGELFF. The CDR3 DNA sequence: TGTGCCAGCAGCCGTTCAGCAGCGGGAGTAGCCGGGGAGCTGTTTTTT.

The gene calls are TRBV24-1 and TRBJ1-4; 7 positions agree with TRBD1. Germline V gene lookup returns CDR1 KGHDR and CDR2 SFDVKD. The CDR3 is made up of 13 amino acids. With 7 bases clipped from V and 7 bases from J, the junction kept 5 bases outside the gene matches. CDR3 nucleotide sequence: TGTGCCACCAGGAGGGGGCCGGGTGAAAAACTGTTTTTT. Encoded protein: CATRRGPGEKLFF.

The chain couples TRBV7-9 to TRBJ2-1; D not resolved. The CDR3 has 12 amino acids. CDR1 is SEHNR and CDR2 is FQNEAQ in the germline V gene (reference sequence). V gave up 8 bases and J gave up 12 bases, with 17 bases separating them. The CDR3 coding sequence is TGTGCCAGCGCAGCCGAGCGTAGGTGGCAGTTCTTC. It codes for CASAAERRWQFF.

This clonotype has just a few counts. The V and J genes are TRBV3-1 and TRBJ1-2; D possibly corresponds to TRBD1 (5 bases). The V and J ends lost 4 bases and 2 bases respectively, with 14 bases between them. This CDR3 is 15 amino acids long. Germline CDR1 and CDR2: LGHDT and YNNKEL (reference sequence). The CDR3 loop is CASSPGEGRNYGYTF. The DNA for the CDR3 is TGTGCCAGCAGCCCCGGGGAGGGGAGGAACTATGGCTACACCTTC.

The rearrangement links TRBV5-6 to TRBJ2-1; D is ambiguous. V lost 4 bases, J lost 0 bases, and 11 bases lay in between. Per germline, CDR1 SGHDT and CDR2 YYEEEE. The CDR3 spans 15 residues. For the CDR3, the DNA is TGTGCCAGCAGCCCAACAGAGTTCTCCTACAATGAGCAGTTCTTC. Translated: CASSPTEFSYNEQFF.

This clonotype appeared many times. The chain has TRBV3-1 and TRBJ2-2; D may correspond to TRBD1 or TRBD2 (5 bases each). The CDR3 runs to 16 residues. From germline, CDR1 is LGHDT and CDR2 YNNKEL (reference sequence). V was pared by 4 bases and J by 3 bases, with 15 bases between. Here the CDR3 reads CASSPWGSRDTGELFF. The DNA for the CDR3 is TGTGCCAGCAGCCCCTGGGGCTCGCGGGACACCGGGGAGCTGTTTTTT.

This clonotype was counted only a few times. The chain combines TRBV6-1 with TRBJ1-3; 12 nucleotides align to TRBD1. V trimming: 6 bases; J trimming: 4 bases; junction bases outside the gene matches: 7. Per germline, CDR1 MNHNS and CDR2 SASEGT. The CDR3 contains 16 residues. CDR3 in amino acids: CASRTGQGARGNTIYF. The CDR3 DNA sequence: TGTGCCAGCAGAACGGGACAGGGGGCTAGAGGAAACACCATATATTTT.

The V call is TRBV7-2, the J call TRBJ1-1, with 7 bases lining up with TRBD1. The CDR3 loop spans 14 amino acids. Germline CDR1 and CDR2: SGHTA and FQGNSA. V lost 4 bases, J lost 8 bases, and 10 bases stayed unmatched. CDR3 sequence: CASSSQSQTGEAFF. CDR3 DNA sequence: TGTGCCAGCAGCTCCCAATCGCAGACAGGGGAAGCTTTCTTT.

The rearrangement uses TRBV12-3 or TRBV12-4 and TRBJ2-3; D perhaps matches TRBD2 (6 bases). The V end was cut by 5 bases, the J end by 5 bases, with 14 bases between. The CDR3 sequence is 14 residues long. DNA of the CDR3: TGTGCCAGCAGTCTAGGACTATCTCAAGATACGCAGTATTTT. This codes for CASSLGLSQDTQYF.

This clonotype has more than one count but fewer than ten. The chain carries TRBV30 and TRBJ2-1, with D maybe TRBD2 (5 bases). The CDR3 runs 12 residues. Germline CDR1 GTSNPN, CDR2 SVGIG (reference sequence). Trimming took off 5 bases at V and 8 bases at J, with 13 bases between the two ends. This CDR3 is CAWGSSRDEQFF. The CDR3 DNA reads as TGTGCCTGGGGGAGCAGCCGGGATGAGCAGTTCTTC.

This clonotype was counted many times. The chain combines TRBV28 with TRBJ2-7; 13 nucleotides agree with TRBD2. Unmatched junction bases numbered 4, after V lost 9 bases and J lost 2 bases. This CDR3 comprises 14 residues. Germline assignment: CDR1 MDHEN and CDR2 SYDVKM. The CDR3 DNA reads as TGTGCCAGTAGGACTAGCGGGGGACCCTACGAGCAGTACTTC. Protein product: CASRTSGGPYEQYF.

This clonotype showed up just a few times. V and J are TRBV7-2 and TRBJ1-2; tentatively, D is TRBD1 (5 bases). Trimming removed 4 bases from V and 7 bases from J, with 19 bases in between. Germline V CDR1 and CDR2: SGHTA, FQGNSA. The CDR3 has 15 residues. The CDR3 region is CASSSAGGADRGYTF. The DNA of the CDR3 is TGTGCCAGCAGCTCCGCAGGTGGGGCGGATCGTGGCTACACCTTC.